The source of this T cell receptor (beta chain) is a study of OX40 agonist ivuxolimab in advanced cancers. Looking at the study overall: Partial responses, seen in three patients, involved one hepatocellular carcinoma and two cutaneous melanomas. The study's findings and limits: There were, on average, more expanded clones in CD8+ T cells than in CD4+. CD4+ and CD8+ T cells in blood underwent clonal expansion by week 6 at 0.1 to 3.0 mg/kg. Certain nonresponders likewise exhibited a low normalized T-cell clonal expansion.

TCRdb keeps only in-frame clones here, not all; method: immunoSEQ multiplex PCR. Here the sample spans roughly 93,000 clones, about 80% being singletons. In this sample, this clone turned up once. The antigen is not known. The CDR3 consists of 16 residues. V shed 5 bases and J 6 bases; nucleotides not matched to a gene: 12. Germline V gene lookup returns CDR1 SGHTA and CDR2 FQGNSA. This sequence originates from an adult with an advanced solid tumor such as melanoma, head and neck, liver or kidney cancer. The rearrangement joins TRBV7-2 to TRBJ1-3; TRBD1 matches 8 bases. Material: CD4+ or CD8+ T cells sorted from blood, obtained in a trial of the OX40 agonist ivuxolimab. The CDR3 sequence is CASSLLPDRAENTIYF. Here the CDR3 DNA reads TGTGCCAGCAGCCTCCTCCCGGACAGGGCGGAAAACACCATATATTTT.